Here is one T cell receptor beta chain with its context. Germline CDR1 SGHNT, CDR2 YYREEE (reference sequence). The CDR3 is made up of 14 amino acids. Trimming took off 7 bases at V and 1 base at J, with 14 bases between the two ends. The sample belongs to a study of OX40 agonist ivuxolimab in advanced cancers. Profiling relied on immunoSEQ multiplex PCR, and the TCRdb table lists in-frame clones only, not all of them. The sample has 85,000 to 95,000 clones; about 88% are singletons. The TCR sequence derives from an adult with an advanced solid tumor such as melanoma, head and neck, liver or kidney cancer. The chain couples TRBV5-4 to TRBJ1-1; tentative D call: TRBD1 (6 bases). The sample was CD4+ or CD8+ T cells sorted from blood, taken in a trial of the OX40 agonist ivuxolimab. CDR3 nucleotide sequence: TGTGCCAGCGGTTCGAAGGGGGGGAACACTGAAGCTTTCTTT. It translates to CASGSKGGNTEAFF.